Listed here are 21 T cell receptor beta chains from one sample, sequenced in a study of blood T cell repertoires in COVID-19. The protocol was immunoSEQ multiplex PCR, while the TCRdb copy is restricted to in-frame clones and leaves out a portion. This table has 150,000 to 250,000 clones, just under 85% appearing once. The specimen was peripheral blood. These receptor sequences come from a human donor with acute or convalescent COVID-19. The donor label of this sample is uncertain.

A word on this clone: At one end the junction does not follow the germline gene, possibly because of a read error. V is TRBV11-2 and J is TRBJ2-7, with D unclear. Germline V gene sequence: CDR1 SGHAT, CDR2 FQNNGV. The CDR3 totals 12 residues. Here the CDR3 DNA reads TGTGCCAGCAGCTTGAAAAGGATAAGCTTGACATTC. Translating it yields CASSLKRISLTF.

CDR3 bases: TGTGCCAGTAGCCTACAGGGGTCCGGGGAGCTGTTTTTT. Encoded protein: CASSLQGSGELFF. The V gene is TRBV19, the J gene TRBJ2-2; 7 bases map to TRBD1. In germline, CDR1 is LNHDA, CDR2 SQIVND (reference sequence). This CDR3 is built from 13 residues. V shed 6 bases, J shed 6 bases, and the junction held 4 bases outside the gene matches.

CDR3 DNA sequence: TGTGCCAGCAGTTCATCAATGGGAGGACGCTCCTACGAGCAGTACTTC. As protein: CASSSSMGGRSYEQYF. The V gene is TRBV28, the J gene TRBJ2-7; weak D call: TRBD2 (6 bases). V was trimmed by 4 bases and J by 0 bases, leaving 16 bases between them. Germline lookup yields CDR1 MDHEN and CDR2 SYDVKM. CDR3 length: 16 residues.

Points on this clone: The sample contains more than one DNA sequence encoding this CDR3. The chain joins TRBV10-3 to TRBJ1-1, with 11 bases aligning to TRBD1. The junction had 5 bases not matched to a gene; V was cut back by 9 bases and J by 5 bases. Germline values: CDR1 ENHRY, CDR2 SYGVKD. The CDR3 sequence is 13 residues long. DNA of the CDR3: TGTGCCATTAGAGGGACAGGGGGAACTGAAGCTTTCTTT. The encoded protein is CAIRGTGGTEAFF.

The gene calls are TRBV5-6 and TRBJ1-2; no reliable D call. Trimming cost V 0 bases and J 7 bases, with 10 bases left between them. This CDR3 region has 13 residues. Germline CDR1 reads SGHDT; CDR2 reads YYEEEE. CDR3 region: CASSLVQIGGYTF. The CDR3 DNA sequence: TGTGCCAGCAGCTTGGTTCAGATTGGTGGCTACACCTTC.

The gene calls are TRBV7-3 and TRBJ2-1, with TRBD2 as a possible D gene (6 bases). The CDR3 has 13 amino acids. Looked up from germline, CDR1 is SGHTA and CDR2 is FQGTGA. The germline V and J ends were trimmed by 6 bases and 8 bases, with 14 bases remaining between them. CDR3 region: CASSRRDSHEQFF. DNA of the CDR3: TGTGCCAGCAGTCGACGGGACTCACATGAGCAGTTCTTC.

This chain connects TRBV12-5 to TRBJ2-5; 7 bases align to TRBD1. The CDR3 is 15 amino acids. With V trimmed by 5 bases and J by 2 bases, 8 bases remained unmatched. CDR1 LGHNT and CDR2 FRNRAP come from the germline V gene. CDR3 sequence (DNA): TGTGCTAGTGGTCGGGACAGCGGCTGGCAAGAGACCCAGTACTTC. Protein sequence: CASGRDSGWQETQYF. The full variable domain, its missing parts supplied by reference TRBV12-5 and TRBJ2-5, is DARVTQTPRHKVTEMGQEVTMRCQPILGHNTVFWYRQTMMQGLELLAYFRNRAPLDDSGMPKDRFSAEMPDATLATLKIQPSEPRDSAVYFCASGRDSGWQETQYFGPGTRLLVL.

This chain connects TRBV3-1 (or the pseudogene TRBV3-2) to TRBJ2-2; D is unclear. The CDR3 has 14 residues. Trimming pared 5 bases from V and 6 bases from J, leaving 13 bases between. The germline V gene has CDR1 LGHDT and CDR2 YNNKEL (reference sequence). The CDR3 DNA reads as TGTGCCAGCAGCAAAATATCATCAGCCGGGGAGCTGTTTTTT. Translation: CASSKISSAGELFF.

This clone was seen a single time. The CDR3 bases are TGTGCCAGCAGTAGCCCAGACGGGTACTATGGCTACACCTTC. This gives the protein CASSSPDGYYGYTF. The chain recombines TRBV28 with TRBJ1-2; D is undetermined. V was pared by 5 bases and J by 3 bases, with 13 bases between. The CDR3 is made up of 14 amino acids. From germline, CDR1 is MDHEN and CDR2 SYDVKM.

CDR3 coding DNA: TGCAGTGCTAATGACGTCAGCGGGCTTTACAATGAGCAGTTCTTC. Residues: CSANDVSGLYNEQFF. The chain uses TRBV20-1 and TRBJ2-1; weak D call: TRBD2 (6 bases). The germline V gene encodes CDR1 DFQATT and CDR2 SNEGSKA (reference sequence). Deletions cut 4 bases from V and 4 bases from J, with 17 bases between. The CDR3 consists of 15 residues.

V is TRBV2 and J is TRBJ2-7; D is perhaps TRBD1 (6 bases). The CDR3 totals 11 residues. The ends were cut back, 7 bases at V and 13 bases at J, with 17 bases in the middle. Germline CDR1 is SNHLY and CDR2 is FYNNEI. CDR3 sequence (DNA): TGTGCCAGCACCTTAGACAGGCTCCTTTACTTC. Its protein product is CASTLDRLLYF.

The CDR3, as DNA: TGTGCCAGCAGCTTAACCTCCCGGGGTGGAGCAGATACGCAGTATTTT. Translating it yields CASSLTSRGGADTQYF. The rearrangement joins TRBV7-9 to TRBJ2-3; D is possibly TRBD2 (5 bases). Germline-derived CDR1 and CDR2 are SEHNR and FQNEAQ (reference sequence). Trimming cost V 2 bases and J 4 bases, with 16 bases left between them. The CDR3 covers 16 residues.

The rearrangement joins TRBV15 to TRBJ1-2; TRBD1 might be the D (6 bases). The length of the CDR3 is 15 residues. Trimming took off 4 bases at V and 2 bases at J, with 14 bases between the two ends. Per germline, CDR1 LNHNV and CDR2 YYDKDF (reference sequence). CDR3 sequence: CATSTADRPNYGYTF. The CDR3 DNA follows: TGTGCCACCAGCACTGCGGACAGACCCAACTATGGCTACACCTTC.

V usage is TRBV18 and J usage is TRBJ1-5, with TRBD1 matching 10 bases. Per the germline V gene, CDR1 is KGHSH and CDR2 is LQKENI. The CDR3 sequence is 16 residues long. V shed 5 bases, J shed 8 bases, and the junction held 12 bases outside the gene matches. CDR3 in amino acids: CASSSGTTGGLEPQHF. In DNA form, the CDR3 reads TGTGCCAGCTCATCCGGAACGACAGGGGGCCTTGAGCCCCAGCATTTT.

The chain recombines TRBV28 with TRBJ1-5; D is possibly TRBD1 (6 bases). CDR1 MDHEN and CDR2 SYDVKM come from the germline V gene. The length of the CDR3 is 14 residues. Between the trimmed V and J ends, which lost 3 bases and 11 bases, there was a span of 17 bases. The CDR3 DNA sequence: TGTGCCAGCAGTTTGGGACACCACCAGAAAGCCCAGCATTTT. Encoded protein: CASSLGHHQKAQHF.

The chain carries TRBV19 and TRBJ2-7; D is possibly TRBD2 (5 bases). CDR3 length: 14 amino acids. V was shortened by 8 bases and J by 0 bases, with 14 bases between the two germline ends. Germline V gene sequence: CDR1 LNHDA, CDR2 SQIVND (reference sequence). The CDR3 sequence is CASSAGGSSYEQYF. CDR3 DNA sequence: TGTGCCAGTTCGGCGGGTGGGAGCTCCTACGAGCAGTACTTC.

This rearrangement joins TRBV10-3 to TRBJ1-5, with D perhaps TRBD1 (5 bases). V lost 7 bases and J lost 5, with 15 bases in between. The CDR3 spans 14 residues. CDR1 is ENHRY, CDR2 SYGVKD, per germline. CDR3 sequence: CAITGAPGDQPQHF. The CDR3 nucleotides are TGTGCCATCACCGGGGCCCCGGGGGATCAGCCCCAGCATTTT.

This clone has just a few counts. V and J are TRBV3-1 (or the pseudogene TRBV3-2) and TRBJ1-1; D is unclear. Per the germline V gene, CDR1 is LGHDT and CDR2 is YNNKEL (reference sequence). The CDR3 spans 15 residues. The V gene lost 1 base and the J gene lost 0 bases, with 9 bases spanning the gap. The CDR3 DNA follows: TGTGCCAGCAGCCAAGGGCAGATTATGAACACTGAAGCTTTCTTT. Amino acid sequence: CASSQGQIMNTEAFF.

This clone appeared a single time. This chain links TRBV27 with TRBJ1-1; D might be TRBD1 (6 bases). With 5 bases removed from V and 4 bases from J, the gap between germline ends came to 17 bases. The CDR3 sequence is 15 residues long. Germline CDR1 MNHEY, CDR2 SMNVEV (reference sequence). DNA of the CDR3: TGTGCCAGCAGTCCCTACAGGGCGGGAGGCACTGAAGCTTTCTTT. It encodes CASSPYRAGGTEAFF.

V usage is TRBV6-6 and J usage is TRBJ1-4, with 7 bases lining up with TRBD1. CDR1 and CDR2 from the germline V gene are MNHNY and SVGAGI (reference sequence). The CDR3 is 14 amino acids. Trimming removed 7 bases from V and 5 bases from J; junction bases left unmatched: 7. The CDR3 protein is CASKWGQKNEKLFF. The CDR3 DNA reads as TGTGCCAGCAAGTGGGGACAGAAGAATGAAAAACTGTTTTTT.

This chain connects TRBV6-5 to TRBJ2-3; 9 bases are a match to TRBD1. There are 14 residues in the CDR3. The germline V gene encodes CDR1 MNHEY and CDR2 SVGAGI. J lost 14 bases, V lost 6 bases, and 15 bases had no gene match. This chain's CDR3 is CASREGQGNVAPYF. The CDR3 nucleotides are TGTGCCAGCAGGGAGGGACAGGGTAACGTAGCCCCGTATTTT.